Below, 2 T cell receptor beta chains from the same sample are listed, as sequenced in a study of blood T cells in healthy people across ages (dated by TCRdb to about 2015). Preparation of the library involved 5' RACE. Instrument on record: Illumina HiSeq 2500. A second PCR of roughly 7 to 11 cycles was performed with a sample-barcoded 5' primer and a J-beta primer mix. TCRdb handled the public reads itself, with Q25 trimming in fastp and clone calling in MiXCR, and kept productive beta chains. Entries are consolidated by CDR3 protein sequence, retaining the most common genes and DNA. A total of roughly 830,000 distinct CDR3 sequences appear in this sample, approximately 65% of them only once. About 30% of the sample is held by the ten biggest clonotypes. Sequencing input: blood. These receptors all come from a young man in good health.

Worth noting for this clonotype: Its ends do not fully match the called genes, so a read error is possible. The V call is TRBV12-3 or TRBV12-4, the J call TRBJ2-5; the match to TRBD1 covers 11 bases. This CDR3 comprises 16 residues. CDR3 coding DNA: TGTGCCAGCAGTTTGCATGGGACAGGGGGGGCCGAGACCCAGTATTTC. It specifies CASSLHGTGGAETQYF.

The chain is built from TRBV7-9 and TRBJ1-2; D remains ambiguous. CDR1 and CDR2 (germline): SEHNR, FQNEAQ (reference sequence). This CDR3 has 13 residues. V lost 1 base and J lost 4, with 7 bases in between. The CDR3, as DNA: TGTGCCAGCAGCTTAGAGGATCGCTATGGCTACACCTTC. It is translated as CASSLEDRYGYTF.